The clone carrying this TCR beta chain has just a few counts. Its antigen is not identified. The data belong to a study of T cells in Graves' hyperthyroidism and ophthalmopathy. Study outcomes and limitations: Blood also showed most of the thyroid clonotypes that were expanded above 0.001.

Patients were excluded for uncontrolled infection, other autoimmune disease, pregnancy or lactation. TCR beta CDR3 region amplification was performed from RNA transcripts. TCR CDR3 regions were first amplified by RT-PCR with HTBI primers. MiXCR was run by TCRdb on the multiplex PCR reads, yielding one entry per CDR3 protein. This sample has fewer than 650,000 distinct CDR3 sequences, with about 14% found just once. The V segment lost 0 bases and the J segment 0 bases; nucleotides outside the gene matches: 5. Germline V gene lookup returns CDR1 DFQATT and CDR2 SNEGSKA (reference sequence). The CDR3 is 16 amino acids.

Sequencing used blood. This receptor was taken from a woman between 18 and 29 years old with Graves' ophthalmopathy. J is TRBJ1-5 and V is TRBV20-1; 7 bases are a match to TRBD1. The CDR3 bases are TGCAGTGCTAGAGATCAGGGACAGTATAGCAATCAGCCCCAGCATTTT. Translated, it gives CSARDQGQYSNQPQHF.